Listed below are T cell receptor beta chains from one sample, sequenced in a study of cytomegalovirus exposure and HLA in healthy donors. Method: immunoSEQ multiplex PCR; TCRdb's copy keeps in-frame clones and lacks some. The table records 90,000 to 120,000 clones, about four fifths of them present only once. The specimen was PBMCs. Receptor source: a young man in good health and CMV-seropositive. Each CDR3 is given with its conserved first and last residue. Fields, in order: V gene, J gene, clone size, D gene, CDR3 DNA, CDR3 protein. A D gene is named only where the DNA matches it firmly. The size entry is marked missing in some rows and otherwise reads once, few, many or a size class.

V: TRBV6-5; J: TRBJ1-2; size: NA; D: TRBD1; DNA: TGTGCCAGCAGTTACGGGGCAGGGGGCAGCTATGGCTACACCTTC; CDR3: CASSYGAGGSYGYTF
V: TRBV19; J: TRBJ1-4; size: NA; D: TRBD1; DNA: TGTGCCAGTAGTAGGGGACAGGGAAGGGAAAAACTGTTTTTT; CDR3: CASSRGQGREKLFF
V: TRBV5-8; J: TRBJ2-2; size: NA; D: NA; DNA: TGTGCCAGCAGCTTTTTAATTGCTCCGAACACCGGGAAGCTGTTTTTT; CDR3: CASSFLIAPNTGKLFF
V: TRBV27; J: TRBJ2-7; size: NA; D: NA; DNA: TGTGCCAGCGGACTATTTGGGGGTTACGAGCAGTACTTC; CDR3: CASGLFGGYEQYF
V: TRBV2; J: TRBJ1-1; size: once; D: TRBD1; DNA: TGTGCCAGTAGACAGACAGGGGCATCCGGCACTGAAGCTTTCTTT; CDR3: CASRQTGASGTEAFF
V: TRBV6-5; J: TRBJ2-1; size: NA; D: NA; DNA: TGTGCCAGCAGCTTCGGACTTAACAATGAGCAGTTCTTC; CDR3: CASSFGLNNEQFF
V: TRBV6-6; J: TRBJ1-2; size: NA; D: TRBD1; DNA: TGTGCCAGCAGTTACCCCGGGACAGGGGGCGCCAATGGCTACACCTTC; CDR3: CASSYPGTGGANGYTF
V: TRBV6-5; J: TRBJ1-6; size: NA; D: NA; DNA: TGTGCCAGCAGTGCCTTTACGGGGTCCAATTCACCCCTCCACTTT; CDR3: CASSAFTGSNSPLHF
V: TRBV28; J: TRBJ2-4; size: once; D: TRBD1; DNA: TGTGCCAGCAGTCCCTTAGGACAGGGTGGAAACAGTCAGTACTTC; CDR3: CASSPLGQGGNSQYF
V: TRBV19; J: TRBJ2-5; size: NA; D: TRBD1; DNA: TGTGCCAGTAGCCAGACAGGGGCCCGGGAGACCCAGTACTTC; CDR3: CASSQTGARETQYF
V: TRBV12-5; J: TRBJ2-3; size: NA; D: TRBD1; DNA: TGTGCTAGTGGTCTATGGACAGGTTTCACAGATACGCAGTATTTT; CDR3: CASGLWTGFTDTQYF
V: TRBV5-1; J: TRBJ2-7; size: NA; D: TRBD1; DNA: TGCGCCAGCAGCTTGGTAGGGGGCTACGAGCAGTGCTTC; CDR3: CASSLVGGYEQCF
V: TRBV23-1; J: TRBJ1-2; size: NA; D: NA; DNA: TGCGCCAGCAGCCAGGAGGATTTGTGGGGCTACACCTTC; CDR3: CASSQEDLWGYTF
V: TRBV13; J: TRBJ2-3; size: NA; D: TRBD2; DNA: TGTGCCAGCAGCACTACGGGGGGGCCAACAGATACGCAGTATTTT; CDR3: CASSTTGGPTDTQYF
V: TRBV18; J: TRBJ2-7; size: NA; D: NA; DNA: TGTGCCAGCTCACCACCGACAGGCTACGAGCAGTACTTC; CDR3: CASSPPTGYEQYF
V: TRBV2; J: TRBJ1-2; size: NA; D: TRBD1; DNA: TGTGCCAGCACACAGGGGGCCGACTATGGCTACACCTTC; CDR3: CASTQGADYGYTF
V: TRBV9; J: TRBJ2-3; size: NA; D: NA; DNA: TGTGCCAGCAGCGCCCAGTCGGGAACAGATACGCAGTATTTT; CDR3: CASSAQSGTDTQYF
V: TRBV27; J: TRBJ1-6; size: once; D: TRBD1; DNA: TGTGCCAGCAGTTCATATTCCCAGACAGGGACCGGCTCACCCCTCCACTTT; CDR3: CASSSYSQTGTGSPLHF
V: TRBV5-4; J: TRBJ1-1; size: NA; D: NA; DNA: TGTGCCAGCAGATCGGGATACACTGAAGCTTTCTTT; CDR3: CASRSGYTEAFF
V: TRBV4-2; J: TRBJ2-3; size: NA; D: NA; DNA: TGTGCCAGCAGCCAAGTACTGACAGATACGCAGTATTTT; CDR3: CASSQVLTDTQYF
V: TRBV11-3; J: TRBJ2-5; size: once; D: TRBD1; DNA: TGTGCCAGCAGCTGCCGGGACAGGTGGGAGACCCAGTACTTC; CDR3: CASSCRDRWETQYF
V: TRBV9; J: TRBJ2-3; size: NA; D: TRBD2; DNA: TGTGCCAGCAGCGTAAGGGGACTAGCGGGGGGGGGTCGCCGACACACAGATACGCAGTATTTT; CDR3: CASSVRGLAGGGRRHTDTQYF
V: TRBV14; J: TRBJ1-6; size: once; D: NA; DNA: TGTGCCAGCAGCCCCATTGACAGGACAAATTCACCCCTCCACTTT; CDR3: CASSPIDRTNSPLHF
V: TRBV7-9; J: TRBJ1-5; size: NA; D: TRBD1; DNA: TGTGCCAGCAGCCCCGACAGGGACGCCCAGCCCCAGCATTTT; CDR3: CASSPDRDAQPQHF
V: TRBV27; J: TRBJ1-1; size: NA; D: NA; DNA: TGTGCCAGCATCCTCAACAGGGAGGGCACTGAAGCTTTCTTT; CDR3: CASILNREGTEAFF
V: TRBV13; J: TRBJ1-2; size: NA; D: NA; DNA: TGTGCCAGCAGCTTTGGGTACAGGGCCAACTATGGCTACACCTTC; CDR3: CASSFGYRANYGYTF
V: TRBV7-6; J: TRBJ2-1; size: NA; D: TRBD2; DNA: TGTGCCAGCAGCATAAGCGGGGTTTCAAACAATGAGCAGTTCTTC; CDR3: CASSISGVSNNEQFF
V: TRBV11-3; J: TRBJ2-7; size: once; D: NA; DNA: TGTGCCAGCAGCTTTAATCAGTACGAGCAGTACTTC; CDR3: CASSFNQYEQYF
V: TRBV5-1; J: TRBJ1-6; size: once; D: TRBD1; DNA: TGCGCCAGCAGCTTGGTGCAGGGGGCGCGAGGTTCACCCCTCCACTTT; CDR3: CASSLVQGARGSPLHF
V: TRBV6-5; J: TRBJ1-3; size: NA; D: NA; DNA: TGTGCCAGCAGTTACTCAGAGTCTGGAAACACCATATATTTT; CDR3: CASSYSESGNTIYF
V: TRBV7-9; J: TRBJ2-1; size: NA; D: TRBD2; DNA: TGTGCCAGCAGCCCGGGGGGGCTCCTTTTGAATGAGCAGTTCTTC; CDR3: CASSPGGLLLNEQFF
V: TRBV6-5; J: TRBJ2-2; size: NA; D: NA; DNA: TGTGCCAGCAGTTACTTACAGGGCACCGGGGAGCTGTTTTTT; CDR3: CASSYLQGTGELFF
V: TRBV5-6; J: TRBJ2-2; size: few; D: NA; DNA: TGTGCCAGCAGCTTGTACGGTACGAACACCGGGGAGCTGTTTTTT; CDR3: CASSLYGTNTGELFF
V: TRBV11-2; J: TRBJ2-2; size: NA; D: NA; DNA: TGTGCCAGCAGCTTAGGACGATTGCTAGGTGACACCGGGGAGCTGTTTTTT; CDR3: CASSLGRLLGDTGELFF
V: TRBV6-5; J: TRBJ1-3; size: few; D: NA; DNA: TGTGCCAGCAGTTACGCTTCCCGGGGTAGAAACACCATATATTTT; CDR3: CASSYASRGRNTIYF
V: TRBV10-3; J: TRBJ2-1; size: NA; D: TRBD2; DNA: TGTGCCATCAAACCTGGGACTAGCGGGGGTATTCATGAGCAGTTCTTC; CDR3: CAIKPGTSGGIHEQFF
V: TRBV6-5; J: TRBJ2-7; size: few; D: NA; DNA: TGTGCCAGCAGGTACTCCGGGACATTGGGCTACGAGCAGTACTTC; CDR3: CASRYSGTLGYEQYF
V: TRBV7-9; J: TRBJ1-5; size: NA; D: NA; DNA: TGTGCCAGCAGCTTAACGGTAGGGGGTGACAATCAGCCCCAGCATTTT; CDR3: CASSLTVGGDNQPQHF
V: TRBV5-1; J: TRBJ2-3; size: few; D: NA; DNA: TGCGCCAGCAGCTTCGGTACTAGCACAGATACGCAGTATTTT; CDR3: CASSFGTSTDTQYF
V: TRBV15; J: TRBJ1-6; size: NA; D: NA; DNA: TGTGCCACCAGCAGAGTGCTATCTCGCGGGGCTAAGAATTCACCCCTCCACTTT; CDR3: CATSRVLSRGAKNSPLHF
V: TRBV18; J: TRBJ1-5; size: NA; D: TRBD1; DNA: TGTGCCAGCTCACCATCTGTGGGACAGGCCAATCAGCCCCAGCATTTT; CDR3: CASSPSVGQANQPQHF
V: TRBV15; J: TRBJ1-1; size: NA; D: NA; DNA: TGTGCCACCAGTCGGACAGTTCCCCTCGACGCGGAAGCTTTCTTT; CDR3: CATSRTVPLDAEAFF
V: TRBV7-9; J: TRBJ2-7; size: NA; D: TRBD1; DNA: TGTGCCAGCAGCCTGCCGCAGGGGGTGGTCGAGCAGTACTTC; CDR3: CASSLPQGVVEQYF
V: TRBV5-6; J: TRBJ1-6; size: once; D: TRBD1; DNA: TGTGCCAGCAGCCCGATTACGAATCAGGGGGTCGCCTATAATTCACCCCTCCACTTT; CDR3: CASSPITNQGVAYNSPLHF
V: TRBV5-1; J: TRBJ2-6; size: NA; D: NA; DNA: TGCGCCAGCAGCTTGGTCTCAGGGTCCGGGGCCAACGTCCTGACTTTC; CDR3: CASSLVSGSGANVLTF
V: TRBV6-5; J: TRBJ1-4; size: NA; D: TRBD1; DNA: TGTGCCAGCAGTTCAGGGGGCGTTATTGAAAAACTGTTTTTT; CDR3: CASSSGGVIEKLFF
V: TRBV11-2; J: TRBJ2-1; size: NA; D: TRBD1; DNA: TGTGCCAGCAGCTCTAACAGGGGGCGGGAGTACAATGAGCAGTTCTTC; CDR3: CASSSNRGREYNEQFF
V: TRBV15; J: TRBJ1-3; size: NA; D: NA; DNA: TGTGCCACCAGCAGACCCAGACAGGCGCCGCATTTTTTT; CDR3: CATSRPRQAPHFF
V: TRBV6-5; J: TRBJ2-3; size: NA; D: TRBD2; DNA: TGTGCCAGCGGGAGGGGTGCGGATACGCAGTATTTT; CDR3: CASGRGADTQYF
V: TRBV7-9; J: TRBJ2-7; size: NA; D: NA; DNA: TGTGCCAGCTCCTTATGGACAGCTTCCCCCTACGAGCAGTACTTC; CDR3: CASSLWTASPYEQYF
V: TRBV2; J: TRBJ2-5; size: NA; D: NA; DNA: TGTGCCAGCAGCTTCACAGGGCTGGGGACCCAGTACTTC; CDR3: CASSFTGLGTQYF
V: TRBV5-1; J: TRBJ2-6; size: NA; D: NA; DNA: TGCGCCAGCAGCCTCCGGACTCTGGCGTATTCGGAGGCCAACGTCCTGACTTTC; CDR3: CASSLRTLAYSEANVLTF
V: TRBV30; J: TRBJ2-2; size: NA; D: TRBD2; DNA: TGTGCCTGGAGTGGGGAGGGGGGACTAGCGGGGCAGTTCCTGTTTTTT; CDR3: CAWSGEGGLAGQFLFF
V: TRBV27; J: TRBJ2-4; size: NA; D: NA; DNA: TGTGCCAGCAGTGCGCGCCGTGCCAAAAACAGTCAGTACTTC; CDR3: CASSARRAKNSQYF
V: TRBV2; J: TRBJ1-1; size: NA; D: TRBD1; DNA: TGTGCCATAGCGGGACAGGGTAACACTGAAGCTTTCTTT; CDR3: CAIAGQGNTEAFF
V: TRBV6-5; J: TRBJ1-4; size: NA; D: TRBD1; DNA: TGTGCCAGCAGTCCTTACAGGGGAACTAATGAAAAACTGTTTTTT; CDR3: CASSPYRGTNEKLFF
V: TRBV7-3; J: TRBJ2-5; size: NA; D: TRBD2; DNA: TGTGCCAGCAGCTCTACGGGGGGATCGGAGACCCAGTACTTC; CDR3: CASSSTGGSETQYF
V: TRBV6-5; J: TRBJ2-1; size: NA; D: NA; DNA: TGCGCCAGCACCTCAAGTGGGACAGAGCAGTTCTTC; CDR3: CASTSSGTEQFF
V: TRBV2; J: TRBJ2-7; size: NA; D: NA; DNA: TGTGCCAGCAGGTCTCGGGGCGATCCCGTCCGGACAGATCCTGGCGAGCAGTACTTC; CDR3: CASRSRGDPVRTDPGEQYF